This TCR beta chain was identified during a study of cytomegalovirus exposure and HLA in healthy donors. Overall study results and limits: The study assumed roughly uniform donor sequencing depth for presence/absence analyses.

It was with 60 Vbeta and 13 Jbeta primers that the PCR ran. As processed by the authors: A follow-up analysis tallied around 76 million unique TCR beta chains, roughly 11 million shared. Sequencing was performed with immunoSEQ multiplex PCR; in TCRdb, only in-frame clones are kept and a portion is missing. D and trimming come from the DNA, and the V and J calls and clone size come from that table. The table has tens of thousands of clones, about 80% seen once; the top ten hold about 1.4%. With respect to this clone: Its matching antigen is unknown.

Germline V gene lookup returns CDR1 SQVTM and CDR2 ANQGSEA. V lost 4 bases, J lost 0 bases, and 10 bases lay in between. The CDR3 runs to 13 residues. This receptor was taken from a male donor in good health and CMV-seronegative. The sequencing input was PBMCs. This chain connects TRBV29-1 to TRBJ2-7; D is possibly TRBD1 (5 bases). CDR3 sequence (DNA): TGCAGCGTTGCCAGGGCCTCCTCCTACGAGCAGTACTTC. Translated: CSVARASSYEQYF.